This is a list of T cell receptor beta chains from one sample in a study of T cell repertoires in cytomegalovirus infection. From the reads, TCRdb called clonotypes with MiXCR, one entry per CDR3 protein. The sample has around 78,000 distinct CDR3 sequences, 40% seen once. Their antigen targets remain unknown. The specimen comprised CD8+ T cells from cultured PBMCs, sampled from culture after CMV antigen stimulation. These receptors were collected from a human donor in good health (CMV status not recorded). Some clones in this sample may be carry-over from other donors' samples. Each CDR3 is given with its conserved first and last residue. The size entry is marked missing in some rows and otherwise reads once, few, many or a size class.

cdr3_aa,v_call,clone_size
CASRPRGRAEAFF,TRBV27,.
CASSQDGGPGELFF,TRBV4-3,few
CASSSNYRQGTYYGYTF,TRBV27,once
CASSLQGGIARLNTEAFF,TRBV7-6,few
CASSFRTDPFWGNSPLHF,TRBV12-3/TRBV12-4,few
CASSPDGSSYEQYF,TRBV19,.
CASSPKGYRGKNEQFF,TRBV14,few
CASSITGHTEAFF,TRBV5-6,.
CASSTGGGWETQYF,TRBV7-2,.
CASSAPGQVNTEAFF,TRBV5-6,.
CSVQTSGNEQFF,TRBV20-1,.
CASSGDSGFVYEQYF,TRBV7-8,few
CASSEVGGPSSPLHF,TRBV25-1,.
CASSSGGYYEQYF,TRBV5-6,.
CASSRDVSARETQYF,TRBV7-8,many
CASSQVGQSNYGYTF,TRBV4-1,.
CASSLEGSDRVGF,TRBV7-2,few
CASSTLKGAAYQPQHF,TRBV19,.
CASSEPGTGGFIETQYF,TRBV2,few
CASRGAPNTEAFF,TRBV7-4,.
CASSLNGGVGQPQHF,TRBV27,.
CASSRKRAELFQETQYF,TRBV7-2,.
CASSLAPPEAFF,TRBV7-2,.
CASSPGWRGGADTQYF,TRBV4-1,.
CASSTSGGRYNEQFF,TRBV19,.
CASSDDSSPETQYF,TRBV6-4,few
CASSPDSSYNSPLHF,TRBV7-4,.
CASSQASDASGNTIYF,TRBV4-1,.
CASSEGGMGTDTQYF,TRBV6-1,.
CASTSTPRLAKNIQYF,TRBV7-1,.
CASSSGDSSPETQYF,TRBV28,.
CASAGGASTDTQYF,TRBV12-3/TRBV12-4,.
CASTRRGTGSTDTQYF,TRBV27,.
CASSLSGGAQETQYF,TRBV7-9,many
CASSLNRQPQHF,TRBV7-2,few
CASSQDTNSGNTIYF,TRBV4-1,few
CSASVWRGSNEQYF,TRBV20-1,few
CASSEANTEAFF,TRBV5-4,few
CASSLPGTGNSYNEQFF,TRBV7-2,.
CASSPPGVQETQYF,TRBV12-3/TRBV12-4,.
CASSSSGYGKNIQYF,TRBV5-1,.
CASSIVGVDGPWYVQFF,TRBV19,.
CATSDRDRGDTGELFF,TRBV24-1,.
CASRELDSENYGYTF,TRBV5-3,.
CASSADWGDIVYEQYF,TRBV6-1,few
CASSSWTSGGPKAYEQYF,TRBV6-2/TRBV6-3,many
CASSLSSGQVYEKLFF,TRBV7-2,.
CASRGGLYDEQFF,TRBV27,few